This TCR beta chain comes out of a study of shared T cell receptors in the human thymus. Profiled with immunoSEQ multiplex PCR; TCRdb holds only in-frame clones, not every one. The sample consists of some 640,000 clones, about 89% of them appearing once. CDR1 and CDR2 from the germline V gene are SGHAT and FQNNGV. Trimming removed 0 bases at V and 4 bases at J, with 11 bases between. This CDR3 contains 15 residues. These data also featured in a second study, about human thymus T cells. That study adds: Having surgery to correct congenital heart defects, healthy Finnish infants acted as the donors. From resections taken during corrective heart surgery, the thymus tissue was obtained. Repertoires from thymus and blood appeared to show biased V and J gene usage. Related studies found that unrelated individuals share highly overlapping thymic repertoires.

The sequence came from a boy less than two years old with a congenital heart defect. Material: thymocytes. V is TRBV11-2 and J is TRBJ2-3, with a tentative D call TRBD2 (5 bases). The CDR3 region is CASSLEGGAADTQYF. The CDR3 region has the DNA TGTGCCAGCAGCTTAGAAGGAGGAGCGGCAGATACGCAGTATTTT.